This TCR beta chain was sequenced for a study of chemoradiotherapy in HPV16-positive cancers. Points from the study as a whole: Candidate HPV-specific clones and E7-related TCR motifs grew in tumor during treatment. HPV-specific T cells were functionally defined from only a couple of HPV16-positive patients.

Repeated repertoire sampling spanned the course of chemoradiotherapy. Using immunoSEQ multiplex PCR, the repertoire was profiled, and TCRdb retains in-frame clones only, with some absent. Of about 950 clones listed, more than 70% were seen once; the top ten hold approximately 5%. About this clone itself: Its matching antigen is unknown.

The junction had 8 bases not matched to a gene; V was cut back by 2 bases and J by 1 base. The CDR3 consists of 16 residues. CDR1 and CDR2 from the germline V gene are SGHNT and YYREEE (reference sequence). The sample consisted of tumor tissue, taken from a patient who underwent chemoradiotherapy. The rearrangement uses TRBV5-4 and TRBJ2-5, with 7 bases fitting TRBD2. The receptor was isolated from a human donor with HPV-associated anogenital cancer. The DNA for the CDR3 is TGTGCCAGCAGCTTCTCCGGACTAGGGCCCCAAGAGACCCAGTACTTC. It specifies CASSFSGLGPQETQYF.